Sequencing of this TCR beta chain was carried out in a study of regulatory T cells in long-lasting Graves disease (dated by TCRdb to the early 2020s). About the investigation overall: Patients with newly diagnosed Graves' disease had been on antithyroid drugs for under 3 months. The study was conducted in China and was registered as a clinical trial. A total of roughly 35 samples underwent TCR sequencing: about 13 from persistent and roughly 20 from newly diagnosed Graves' disease patients. Persistent Graves' disease patients were compared with newly diagnosed Graves' disease patients by peripheral blood TCR sequencing and RNA sequencing. Overall study outcomes, separate from this receptor: Preferential use of TRBV28, TRBJ1-2 and TRBJ2-5 was observed in persistent disease, whereas TRBV20-1 and TRBJ2-1 were favored in newly diagnosed disease. More public clonotypes were shared among persistent patients (more than 2,500) than among newly diagnosed patients (approximately 1,000). Because the primary lesion, thyroid tissue, could not be accessed, the study looked at peripheral blood alone. Compared with newly diagnosed patients, persistent Graves' disease patients had lower TCR Shannon entropy and fewer highly expanded clones, which suggests clonal expansion. Only the TCR beta chain was sequenced and analyzed. The small sample size was acknowledged by the authors as a limitation that may reduce accuracy.

The meaning of the sample's time point label: newly diagnosed GD, antithyroid drugs for less than 3 months. For both TCR sequencing and RNA sequencing, RNA was extracted from PBMCs in TRIzol. The diagnosis of Graves' disease followed American Thyroid Association guidelines. Patients were recruited from an endocrinology department in Xi'an, China. From each patient, 7.5 to 9.5 milliliters of peripheral blood was collected into an EDTA anticoagulant tube. PBMCs were isolated by Ficoll Paque Plus density gradient separation without further T cell sorting. An Agilent 2100 Bioanalyzer and agarose gel were used to check RNA quality, and a NanoDrop 2000 was used to measure RNA concentration. The table lists this clonotype with many counts. It lacks a known antigen. Per-base qualities were not stored, and no clone one base away is much larger. The CDR3, cysteine through phenylalanine, is 14 amino acids long. Only the CDR3 DNA is retained, 42 bases long and in frame from the first base. Via the germline V gene, CDR1 is SQVTM and CDR2 ANQGSEA. The V end loses 4 bases and the J end loses 5 bases, and a stretch of 14 bases separates them.

The library was produced with multiplex PCR. Sequencing relied on an Illumina HiSeq 4000. iRepertoire HTBI primers and Arm-PCR amplification of CDR3 regions were used to construct TCR beta libraries. Before sequencing, the PCR products went through gel purification. Concerning the study's data processing: Gene usage analysis of CDR3 amino acid clonotypes relied on the 60 or so TRBV and 13 to 15 TRBJ segments identified across samples. Filtered high-quality paired reads were merged into contigs using COPE and FqMerger. BLAST was used to align contigs to the IMGT TRBV, TRBD and TRBJ reference genes, and CDR3 was defined following IMGT. Any clonotype with a frequency above 0.1% was counted as a highly expanded clone. Repertoire diversity was measured by Shannon entropy, and V-J evenness by the Gini coefficient. Public clonotypes were defined as clonotypes shared by more than one individual. Clones were called with MiXCR by TCRdb after fastp trimmed the public reads at Q25, and only in-frame beta chains were retained. Rows merge per CDR3 protein into single entries with the most common DNA and genes. The V and J calls reflect TCRdb's pipeline rather than the authors' work. This sample has hundreds of thousands of distinct CDR3 sequences in its table, and roughly 15% of those were observed once. The top ten clonotypes cover about 18% of the sample.

The same sample was also studied in work on T cells in Graves' hyperthyroidism and ophthalmopathy. As that second study puts it: A patient counted as having stable Graves' hyperthyroidism if no progression to ophthalmopathy occurred over 18 months of follow-up. The hyperthyroidism patients were between 18 and 65 years old and newly diagnosed, with a disease duration of less than 2 months. Exclusion was applied to patients with uncontrolled infections, other autoimmune diseases, pregnancy or lactation. Clinical symptoms, serum thyroxine and TRAb, thyroid ultrasound, and orbital computed tomography formed the basis for the diagnoses. A first-round RT-PCR of the TCR CDR3 used the HTBI primer set with the Qiagen OneStep RT-PCR kit. Most expanded thyroid clonotypes (frequency above 0.001) were also found in blood, which suggests that blood repertoires may mirror thyroid immune responses. A 13 V-J signature model separated ophthalmopathy from stable hyperthyroidism, with over 85% sensitivity and 81.08% specificity in cross-validation and 80%/75% in testing. In validation, the model predicted progression to ophthalmopathy with approximately 71% sensitivity and less than 80% specificity, a median of 6.5 months before onset. To identify distinguishing TCR V-J signatures, a discovery cohort of 90 to 100 patients was used, comprising some 43 with Graves' ophthalmopathy and 57 with stable Graves' hyperthyroidism. Prospective prediction of ophthalmopathy was tested in an independent validation cohort of some 19 hyperthyroidism patients and 15 to 17 patients who later progressed to ophthalmopathy. The 75 to 100 discovery patients were divided at random into training and test sets in a 7:3 ratio. Thyroid tissue and blood T-cell repertoires from several Graves' hyperthyroidism patients were also compared in the study. After blood sampling, hyperthyroidism patients were treated with methimazole at a starting dose of 30 mg daily, and ophthalmopathy patients were treated with high-dose intravenous methylprednisolone. A second multiplex PCR round built the libraries, followed by size selection and purification. Libraries were sequenced paired-end with 100 bp reads on an Illumina HiSeq2000. Raw data were processed with SOAPnuke, discarding reads with adapters, uncalled bases, mean Phred below 15, or no exact constant-primer or identifier match. COPE v1.2.5 was used to merge high-quality paired reads, and clonotypes were defined as unique nucleotide sequences. MiTCR v1.1 was used to align clonotypes to the IMGT TRBV, TRBD and TRBJ reference segments. The analysis included only V-J combinations with a frequency above 0.0001, which together covered 99% to 99.2% of the repertoires. The TCS score was defined as the ratio of F50 (clonal expansion) to E x V (chaos), calculated using BLOSUM62-based TCRdist between CDR3 peptides within each V-J. Welch's t-statistics and random forest reduced roughly 530 V-J features to about 13, which were used in a naive Bayes classifier (R e1071). No statistical method was used to set the sample size in advance, and investigators knew the group allocation. According to the paper, TCR Vbeta CDR3 sequencing was carried out on over 130 peripheral blood samples, which came from 40 to 45 ophthalmopathy, some 73 hyperthyroidism and roughly 17 progressor patients.

The source is a woman in her twenties or thirties with Graves disease. Donor details come from another sample of the same person, matched by shared clones. Material: peripheral blood mononuclear cells (PBMCs), obtained at new diagnosis, from a patient treated with antithyroid drugs. The rearranged chain carries TRBV29-1 and TRBJ1-4, and TRBD1 may be the D gene, going by 5 matching bases. The sequenced DNA is TGCAGCGTTGCCACCGGGACCGAGAATGAAAAACTGTTTTTT. Translation gives CSVATGTENEKLFF.